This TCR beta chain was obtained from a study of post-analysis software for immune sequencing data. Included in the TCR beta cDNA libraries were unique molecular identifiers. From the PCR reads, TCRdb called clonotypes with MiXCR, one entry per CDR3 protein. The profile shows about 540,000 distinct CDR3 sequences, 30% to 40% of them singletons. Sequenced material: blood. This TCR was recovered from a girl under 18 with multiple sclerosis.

The CDR3 DNA reads TGTGCCAGCAGCCGAGGAGCCAACTACGAGCAGTACTTC. It translates to CASSRGANYEQYF. The rearrangement links TRBV3-1 to TRBJ2-7; D call uncertain. Germline V gives CDR1 LGHDT, CDR2 YNNKEL (reference sequence). The CDR3 totals 13 residues. The V and J ends lost 4 bases and 3 bases respectively, with 10 bases between them.